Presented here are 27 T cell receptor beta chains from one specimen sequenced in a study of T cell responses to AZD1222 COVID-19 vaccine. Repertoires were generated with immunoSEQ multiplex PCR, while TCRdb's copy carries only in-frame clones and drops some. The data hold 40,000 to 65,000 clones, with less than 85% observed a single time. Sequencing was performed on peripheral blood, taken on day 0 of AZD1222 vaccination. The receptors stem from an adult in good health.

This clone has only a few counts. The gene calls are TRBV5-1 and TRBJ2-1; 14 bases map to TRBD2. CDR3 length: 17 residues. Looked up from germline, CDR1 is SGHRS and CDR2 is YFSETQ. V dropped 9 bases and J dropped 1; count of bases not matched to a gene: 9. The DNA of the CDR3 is TGCGCCACCCAAAGGACTAGCGGGAGGCCTTCCTACAATGAGCAGTTCTTC. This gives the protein CATQRTSGRPSYNEQFF.

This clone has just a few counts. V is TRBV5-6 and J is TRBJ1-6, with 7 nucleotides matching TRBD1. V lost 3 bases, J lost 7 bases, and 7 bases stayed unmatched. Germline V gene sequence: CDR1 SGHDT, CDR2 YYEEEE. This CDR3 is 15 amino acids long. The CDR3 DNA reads TGTGCCAGCAGCTCAGATACAGGGGACAATTCACCCCTCCACTTT. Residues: CASSSDTGDNSPLHF.

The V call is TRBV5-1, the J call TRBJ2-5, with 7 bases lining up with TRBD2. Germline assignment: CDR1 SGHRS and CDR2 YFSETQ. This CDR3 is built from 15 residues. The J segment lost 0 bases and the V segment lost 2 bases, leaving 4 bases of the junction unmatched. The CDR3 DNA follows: TGCGCCAGCAGCTTTGATAGCGGGTACCAAGAGACCCAGTACTTC. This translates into CASSFDSGYQETQYF.

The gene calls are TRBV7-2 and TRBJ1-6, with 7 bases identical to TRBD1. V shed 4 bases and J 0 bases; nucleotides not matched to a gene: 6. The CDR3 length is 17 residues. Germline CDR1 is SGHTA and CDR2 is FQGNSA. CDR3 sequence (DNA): TGTGCCAGCAGCTGGATGGGACAGAGCTCCTATAATTCACCCCTCCACTTT. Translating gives CASSWMGQSSYNSPLHF. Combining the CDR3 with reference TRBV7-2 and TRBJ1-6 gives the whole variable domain GAGVSQSPSNKVTEKGKDVELRCDPISGHTALYWYRQSLGQGLEFLIYFQGNSAPDKSGLPSDRFSAERTGGSVSTLTIQRTQQEDSAVYLCASSWMGQSSYNSPLHFGNGTRLTVT.

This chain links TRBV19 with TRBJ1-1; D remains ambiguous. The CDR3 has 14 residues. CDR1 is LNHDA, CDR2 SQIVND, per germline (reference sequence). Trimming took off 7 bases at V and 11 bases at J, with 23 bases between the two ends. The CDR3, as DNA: TGTGCCAGTACTGCTTGGCAGGAAGAACAGAGGGCTTTCTTT. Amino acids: CASTAWQEEQRAFF. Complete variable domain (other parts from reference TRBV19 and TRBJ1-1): DGGITQSPKYLFRKEGQNVTLSCEQNLNHDAMYWYRQDPGQGLRLIYYSQIVNDFQKGDIAEGYSVSREKKESFPLTVTSAQKNPTAFYLCASTAWQEEQRAFFGQGTRLTVV.

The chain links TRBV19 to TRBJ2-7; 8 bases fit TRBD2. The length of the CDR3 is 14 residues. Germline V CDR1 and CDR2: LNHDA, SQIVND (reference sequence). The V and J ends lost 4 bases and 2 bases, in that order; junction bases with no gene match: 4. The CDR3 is CASSSSGATYEQYF. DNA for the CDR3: TGTGCCAGTAGTAGTAGCGGGGCCACCTACGAGCAGTACTTC.

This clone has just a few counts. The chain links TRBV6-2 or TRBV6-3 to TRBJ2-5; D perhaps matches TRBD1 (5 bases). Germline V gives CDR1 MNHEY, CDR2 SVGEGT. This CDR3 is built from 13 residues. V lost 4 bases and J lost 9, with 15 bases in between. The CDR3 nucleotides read TGTGCCAGCAGTTTCCAGGGTTTACTGGCCCAGTACTTC. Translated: CASSFQGLLAQYF.

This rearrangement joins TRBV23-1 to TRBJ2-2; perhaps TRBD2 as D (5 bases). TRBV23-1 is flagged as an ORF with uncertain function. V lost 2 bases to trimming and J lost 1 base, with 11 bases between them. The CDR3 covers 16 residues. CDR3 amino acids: CASSQGRGWNTGELFF. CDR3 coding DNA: TGCGCCAGCAGTCAAGGAAGAGGGTGGAACACCGGGGAGCTGTTTTTT.

The CDR3 loop reads CASRTRTGTDTQYF. The CDR3 nucleotides are TGTGCCAGCCGAACCCGGACGGGCACAGATACGCAGTATTTT. The V and J genes are TRBV11-3 and TRBJ2-3; D is unclear. Trimming removed 8 bases from V and 1 base from J, with 13 bases in between. The CDR3 runs to 14 residues. Per the germline V gene, CDR1 is SGHNT and CDR2 is YENEEA.

CDR3 sequence reads: CASSAGAGVGNNEQFF. CDR3 bases: TGTGCCAGCAGCGCGGGAGCGGGAGTTGGGAACAATGAGCAGTTCTTC. The chain has TRBV9 and TRBJ2-1; TRBD2 agrees at 8 bases. The CDR3 sequence is 16 residues long. V shed 3 bases and J 5 bases; nucleotides not matched to a gene: 10. Per the germline V gene, CDR1 is SGDLS and CDR2 is YYNGEE.

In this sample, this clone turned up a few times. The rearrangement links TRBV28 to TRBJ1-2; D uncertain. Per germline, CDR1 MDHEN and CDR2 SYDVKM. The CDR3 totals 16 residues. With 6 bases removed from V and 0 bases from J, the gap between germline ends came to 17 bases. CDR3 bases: TGTGCCAGCAGCCTACCCTGGGCAGCCGCTAACTATGGCTACACCTTC. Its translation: CASSLPWAAANYGYTF.

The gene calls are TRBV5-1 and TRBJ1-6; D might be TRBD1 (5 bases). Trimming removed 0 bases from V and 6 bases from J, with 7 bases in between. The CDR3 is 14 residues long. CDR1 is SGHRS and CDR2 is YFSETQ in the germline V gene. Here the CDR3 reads CASSLVGGNSPLHF. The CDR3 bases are TGCGCCAGCAGCTTGGTGGGGGGTAATTCACCCCTCCACTTT.

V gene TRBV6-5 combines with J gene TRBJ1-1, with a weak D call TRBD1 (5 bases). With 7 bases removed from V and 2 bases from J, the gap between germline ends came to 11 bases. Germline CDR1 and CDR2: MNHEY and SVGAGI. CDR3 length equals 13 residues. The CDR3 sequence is CASNGHSNTEAFF. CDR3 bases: TGTGCCAGCAACGGACACTCCAACACTGAAGCTTTCTTT.

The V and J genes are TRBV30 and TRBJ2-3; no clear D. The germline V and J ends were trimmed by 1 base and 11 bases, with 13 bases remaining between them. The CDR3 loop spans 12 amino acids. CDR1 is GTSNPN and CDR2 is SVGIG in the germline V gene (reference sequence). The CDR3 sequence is CAWSAVYLGQYF. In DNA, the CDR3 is TGTGCCTGGAGTGCGGTCTACCTCGGGCAGTATTTT.

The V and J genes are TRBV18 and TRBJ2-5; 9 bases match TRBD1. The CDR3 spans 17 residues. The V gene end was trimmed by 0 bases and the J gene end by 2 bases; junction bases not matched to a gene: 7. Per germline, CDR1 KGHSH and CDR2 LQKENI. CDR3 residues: CASSPPRTGAFQETQYF. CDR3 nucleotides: TGTGCCAGCTCACCACCGAGGACAGGGGCCTTTCAAGAGACCCAGTACTTC.

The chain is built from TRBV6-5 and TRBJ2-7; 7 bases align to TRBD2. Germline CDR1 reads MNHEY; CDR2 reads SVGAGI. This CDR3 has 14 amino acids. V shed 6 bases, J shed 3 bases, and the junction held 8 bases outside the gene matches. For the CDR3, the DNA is TGTGCCAGCAGGACGGGAGGAAACGGCTACGAGCAGTACTTC. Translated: CASRTGGNGYEQYF.

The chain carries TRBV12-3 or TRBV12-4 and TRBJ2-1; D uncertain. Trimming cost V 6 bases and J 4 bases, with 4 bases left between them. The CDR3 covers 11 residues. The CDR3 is CASSEYNEQFF. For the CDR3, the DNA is TGTGCCAGCAGCGAGTACAATGAGCAGTTCTTC.

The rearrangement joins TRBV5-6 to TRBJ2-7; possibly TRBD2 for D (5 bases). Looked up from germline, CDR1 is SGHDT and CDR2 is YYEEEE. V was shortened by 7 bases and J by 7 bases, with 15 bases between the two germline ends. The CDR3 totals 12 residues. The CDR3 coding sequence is TGTGCCAGCGGGCTTTCGGGGTATGAGCAGTACTTC. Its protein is CASGLSGYEQYF.

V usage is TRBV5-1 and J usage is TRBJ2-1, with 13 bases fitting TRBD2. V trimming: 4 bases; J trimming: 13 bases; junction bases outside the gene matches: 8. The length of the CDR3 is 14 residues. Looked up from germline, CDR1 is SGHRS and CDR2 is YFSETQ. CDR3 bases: TGCGCCAGCAGCCCTGGGACTAGCGGGGAGGTACAGTTCTTC. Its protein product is CASSPGTSGEVQFF.

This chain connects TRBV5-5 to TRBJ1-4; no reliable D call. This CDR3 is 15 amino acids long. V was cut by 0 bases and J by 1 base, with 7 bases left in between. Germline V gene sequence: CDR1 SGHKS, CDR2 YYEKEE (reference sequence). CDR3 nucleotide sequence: TGTGCCAGCAGCTTGGAAGACCTAACTAATGAAAAACTGTTTTTT. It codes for CASSLEDLTNEKLFF. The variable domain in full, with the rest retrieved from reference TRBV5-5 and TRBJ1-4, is DAGVTQSPTHLIKTRGQQVTLRCSPISGHKSVSWYQQVLGQGPQFIFQYYEKEERGRGNFPDRFSARQFPNYSSELNVNALLLGDSALYLCASSLEDLTNEKLFFGSGTQLSVL.

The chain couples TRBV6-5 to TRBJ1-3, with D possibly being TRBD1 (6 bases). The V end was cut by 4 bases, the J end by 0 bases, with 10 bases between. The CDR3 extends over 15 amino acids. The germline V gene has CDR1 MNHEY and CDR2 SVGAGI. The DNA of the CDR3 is TGTGCCAGCAGTTCGACAGGTTTCTCTGGAAACACCATATATTTT. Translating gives CASSSTGFSGNTIYF.

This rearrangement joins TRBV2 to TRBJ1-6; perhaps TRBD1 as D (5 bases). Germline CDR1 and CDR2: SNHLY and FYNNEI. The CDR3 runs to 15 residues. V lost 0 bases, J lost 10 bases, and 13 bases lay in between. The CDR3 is CASSEARKGSSPLHF. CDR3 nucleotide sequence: TGTGCCAGCAGTGAAGCCAGAAAGGGGTCGTCACCCCTCCACTTT. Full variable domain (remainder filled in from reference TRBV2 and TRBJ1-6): EPEVTQTPSHQVTQMGQEVILRCVPISNHLYFYWYRQILGQKVEFLVSFYNNEISEKSEIFDDQFSVERPDGSNFTLKIRSTKLEDSAMYFCASSEARKGSSPLHFGNGTRLTVT.

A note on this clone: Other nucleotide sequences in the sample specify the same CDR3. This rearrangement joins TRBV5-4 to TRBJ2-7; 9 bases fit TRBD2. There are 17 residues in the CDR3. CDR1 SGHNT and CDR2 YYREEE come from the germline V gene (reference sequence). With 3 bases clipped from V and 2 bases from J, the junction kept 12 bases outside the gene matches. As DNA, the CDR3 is TGTGCCAGCAGCTCCCGGGGGCGGGGGGGGAAGACCTACGAGCAGTACTTC. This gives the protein CASSSRGRGGKTYEQYF.

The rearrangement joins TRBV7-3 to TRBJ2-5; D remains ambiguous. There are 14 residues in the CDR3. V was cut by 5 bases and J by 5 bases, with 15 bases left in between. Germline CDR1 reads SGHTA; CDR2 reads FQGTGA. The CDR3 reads CASSPPGVPETQYF. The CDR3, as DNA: TGTGCCAGCAGCCCCCCCGGAGTCCCGGAGACCCAGTACTTC.

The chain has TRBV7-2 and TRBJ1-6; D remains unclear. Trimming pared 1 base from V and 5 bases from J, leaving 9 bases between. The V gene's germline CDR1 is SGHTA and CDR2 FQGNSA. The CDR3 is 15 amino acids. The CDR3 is CASSLGGGDNSPLHF. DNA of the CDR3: TGTGCCAGCAGCTTAGGAGGTGGAGATAATTCACCCCTCCACTTT.

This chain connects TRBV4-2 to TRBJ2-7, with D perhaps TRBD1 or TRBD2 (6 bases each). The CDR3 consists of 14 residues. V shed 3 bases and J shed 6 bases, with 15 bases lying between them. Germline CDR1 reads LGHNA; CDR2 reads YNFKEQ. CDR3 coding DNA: TGTGCCAGCAGCCACCCATCGAAGGGGGGCGAGCAGTACTTC. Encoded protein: CASSHPSKGGEQYF.

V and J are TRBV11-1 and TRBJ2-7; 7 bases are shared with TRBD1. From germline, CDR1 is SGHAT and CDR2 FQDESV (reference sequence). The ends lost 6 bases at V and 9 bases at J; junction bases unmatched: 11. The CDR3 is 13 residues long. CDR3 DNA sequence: TGTGCCAGCAGGGGACGCACAGGGGTCCGGCAGTACTTC. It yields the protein CASRGRTGVRQYF. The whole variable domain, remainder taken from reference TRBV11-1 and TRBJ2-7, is EAEVAQSPRYKITEKSQAVAFWCDPISGHATLYWYRQILGQGPELLVQFQDESVVDDSQLPKDRFSAERLKGVDSTLKIQPAELGDSAMYLCASRGRTGVRQYFGPGTRLTVT.